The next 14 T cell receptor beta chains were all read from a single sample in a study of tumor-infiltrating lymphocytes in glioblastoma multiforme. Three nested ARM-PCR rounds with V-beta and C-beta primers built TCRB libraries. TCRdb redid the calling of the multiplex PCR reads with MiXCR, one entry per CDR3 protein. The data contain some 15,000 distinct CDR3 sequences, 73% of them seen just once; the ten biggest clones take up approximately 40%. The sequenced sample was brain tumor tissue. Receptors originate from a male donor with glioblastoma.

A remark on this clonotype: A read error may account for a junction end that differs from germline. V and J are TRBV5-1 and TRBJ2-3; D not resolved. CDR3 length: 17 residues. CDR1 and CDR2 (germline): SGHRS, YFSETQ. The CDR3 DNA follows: TGCGCCAGTAGCTTGGACCCGGTACCCAGAATCACAGATACGCAGTATTTT. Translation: CASSLDPVPRITDTQYF.

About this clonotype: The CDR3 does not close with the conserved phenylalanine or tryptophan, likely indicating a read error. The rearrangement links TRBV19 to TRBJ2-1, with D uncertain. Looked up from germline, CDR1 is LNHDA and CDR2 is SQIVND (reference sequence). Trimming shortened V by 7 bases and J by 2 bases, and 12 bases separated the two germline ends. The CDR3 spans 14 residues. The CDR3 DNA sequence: TGTGCCAGTAACTCGGTGAGCCCCTACAATGAGCAGTTCTCC. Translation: CASNSVSPYNEQFS.

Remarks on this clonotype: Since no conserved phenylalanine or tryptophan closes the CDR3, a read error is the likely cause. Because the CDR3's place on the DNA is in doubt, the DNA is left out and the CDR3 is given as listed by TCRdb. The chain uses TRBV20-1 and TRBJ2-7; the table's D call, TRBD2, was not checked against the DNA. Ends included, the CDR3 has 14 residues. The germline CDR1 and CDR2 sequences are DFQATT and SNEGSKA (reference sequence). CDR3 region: CSARALAGVHEQCS.

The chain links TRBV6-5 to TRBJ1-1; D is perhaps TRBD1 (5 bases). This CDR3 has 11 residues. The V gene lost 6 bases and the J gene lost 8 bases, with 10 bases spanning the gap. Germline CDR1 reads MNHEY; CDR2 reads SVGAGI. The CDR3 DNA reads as TGTGCCAGCAGAACAGGATTCGAAGCTTTCTTT. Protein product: CASRTGFEAFF.

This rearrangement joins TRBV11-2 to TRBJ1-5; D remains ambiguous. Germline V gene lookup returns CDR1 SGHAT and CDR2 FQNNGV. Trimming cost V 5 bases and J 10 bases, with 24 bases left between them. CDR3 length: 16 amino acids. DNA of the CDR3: TGTGCCAGCAGCGCCCTACAAGCGTCTTATAACTCACCCCAGCATTTT. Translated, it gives CASSALQASYNSPQHF.

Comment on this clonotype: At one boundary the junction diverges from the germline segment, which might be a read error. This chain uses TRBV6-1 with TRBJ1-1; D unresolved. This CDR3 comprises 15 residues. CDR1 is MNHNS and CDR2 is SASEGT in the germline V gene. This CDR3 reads CGSSDFTGLNNEAFF. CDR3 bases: TGTGGCAGCAGTGATTTCACCGGCTTGAACAATGAAGCTTTCTTT.

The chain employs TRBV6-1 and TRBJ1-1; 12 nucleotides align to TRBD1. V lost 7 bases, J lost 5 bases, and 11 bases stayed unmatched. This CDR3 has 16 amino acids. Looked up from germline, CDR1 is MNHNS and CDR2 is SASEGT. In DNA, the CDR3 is TGTGCCAGCACCCCGGGACAGGGGGCGCGGAGGACTGAAGCTTTCTTT. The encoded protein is CASTPGQGARRTEAFF.

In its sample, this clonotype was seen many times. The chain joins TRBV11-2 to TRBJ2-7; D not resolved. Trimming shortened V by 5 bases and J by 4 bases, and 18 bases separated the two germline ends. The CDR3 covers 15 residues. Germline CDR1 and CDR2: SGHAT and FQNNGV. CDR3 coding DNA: TGTGCCAGCAGCCCCCTTGCGGTAGGCGGTTACGAGCAGTACTTC. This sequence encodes CASSPLAVGGYEQYF.

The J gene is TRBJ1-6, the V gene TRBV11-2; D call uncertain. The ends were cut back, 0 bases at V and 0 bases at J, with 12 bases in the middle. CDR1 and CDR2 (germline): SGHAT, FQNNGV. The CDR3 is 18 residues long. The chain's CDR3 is CASSLDGRWSSYNSPLHF. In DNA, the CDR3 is TGTGCCAGCAGCTTAGATGGGCGGTGGAGCTCCTATAATTCACCCCTCCACTTT.

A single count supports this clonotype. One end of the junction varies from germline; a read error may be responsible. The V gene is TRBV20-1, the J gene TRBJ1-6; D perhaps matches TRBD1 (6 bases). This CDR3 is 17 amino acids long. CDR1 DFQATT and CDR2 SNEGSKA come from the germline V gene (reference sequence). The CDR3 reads CSAPLYSRTANNSPLHF. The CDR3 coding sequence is TGCAGTGCTCCACTTTACAGTAGGACAGCAAATAATTCACCTCTCCACTTT.

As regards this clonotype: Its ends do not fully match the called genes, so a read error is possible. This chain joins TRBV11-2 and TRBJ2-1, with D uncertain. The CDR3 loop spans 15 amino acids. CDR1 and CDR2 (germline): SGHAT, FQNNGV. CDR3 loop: CASSPGAYTYNEQSF. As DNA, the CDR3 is TGTGCCAGCAGCCCTGGTGCATACACCTACAATGAGCAGTCCTTC. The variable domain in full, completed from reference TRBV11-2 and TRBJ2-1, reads EAGVAQSPRYKIIEKRQSVAFWCNPISGHATLYWYQQILGQGPKLLIQFQNNGVVDDSQLPKDRFSAERLKGVDSTLKIQPAKLEDSAVYLCASSPGAYTYNEQSFGPGTRLTVL.

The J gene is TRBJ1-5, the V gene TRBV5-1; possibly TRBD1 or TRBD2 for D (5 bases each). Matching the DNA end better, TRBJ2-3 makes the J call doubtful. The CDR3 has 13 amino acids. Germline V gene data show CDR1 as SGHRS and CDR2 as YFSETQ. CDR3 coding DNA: TGCGCCAGCAGCCCGAGGGGAAATCAGTCCCAGTATTTT. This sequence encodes CASSPRGNQSQYF.

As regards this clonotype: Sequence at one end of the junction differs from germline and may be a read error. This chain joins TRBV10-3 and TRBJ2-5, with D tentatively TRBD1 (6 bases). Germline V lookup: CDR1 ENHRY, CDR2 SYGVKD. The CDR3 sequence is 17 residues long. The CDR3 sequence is CAIGDIVVRGAQETQYF. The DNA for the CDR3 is TGTGCCATCGGTGATATTGTAGTCAGGGGTGCCCAAGAGACCCAGTACTTC.

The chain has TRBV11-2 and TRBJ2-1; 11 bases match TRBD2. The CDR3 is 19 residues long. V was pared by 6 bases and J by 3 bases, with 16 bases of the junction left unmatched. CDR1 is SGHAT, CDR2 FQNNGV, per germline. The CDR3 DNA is TGTGCCAGCAGAGCTGGGATGGCTAGCGGGAGGAGGGACTACAATGAGCAGTTCTTC. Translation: CASRAGMASGRRDYNEQFF.